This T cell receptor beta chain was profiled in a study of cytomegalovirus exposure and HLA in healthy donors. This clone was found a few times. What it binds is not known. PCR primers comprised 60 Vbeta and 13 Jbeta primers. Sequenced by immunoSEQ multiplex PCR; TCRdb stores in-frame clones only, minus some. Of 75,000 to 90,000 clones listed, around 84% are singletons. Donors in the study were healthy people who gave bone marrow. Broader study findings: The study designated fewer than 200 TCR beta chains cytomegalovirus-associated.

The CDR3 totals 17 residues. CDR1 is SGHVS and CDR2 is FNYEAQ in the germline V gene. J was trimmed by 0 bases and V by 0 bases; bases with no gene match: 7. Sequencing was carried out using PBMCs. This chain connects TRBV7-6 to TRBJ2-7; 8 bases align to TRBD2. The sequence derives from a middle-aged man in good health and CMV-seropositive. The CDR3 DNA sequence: TGTGCCAGCAGCTTAGCGGGGGGACTAGGGAGCTCCTACGAGCAGTACTTC. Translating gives CASSLAGGLGSSYEQYF. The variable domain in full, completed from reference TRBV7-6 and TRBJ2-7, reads GAGVSQSPRYKVTKRGQDVALRCDPISGHVSLYWYRQALGQGPEFLTYFNYEAQQDKSGLPNDRFSAERPEGSISTLTIQRTEQRDSAMYRCASSLAGGLGSSYEQYFGPGTRLTVT.